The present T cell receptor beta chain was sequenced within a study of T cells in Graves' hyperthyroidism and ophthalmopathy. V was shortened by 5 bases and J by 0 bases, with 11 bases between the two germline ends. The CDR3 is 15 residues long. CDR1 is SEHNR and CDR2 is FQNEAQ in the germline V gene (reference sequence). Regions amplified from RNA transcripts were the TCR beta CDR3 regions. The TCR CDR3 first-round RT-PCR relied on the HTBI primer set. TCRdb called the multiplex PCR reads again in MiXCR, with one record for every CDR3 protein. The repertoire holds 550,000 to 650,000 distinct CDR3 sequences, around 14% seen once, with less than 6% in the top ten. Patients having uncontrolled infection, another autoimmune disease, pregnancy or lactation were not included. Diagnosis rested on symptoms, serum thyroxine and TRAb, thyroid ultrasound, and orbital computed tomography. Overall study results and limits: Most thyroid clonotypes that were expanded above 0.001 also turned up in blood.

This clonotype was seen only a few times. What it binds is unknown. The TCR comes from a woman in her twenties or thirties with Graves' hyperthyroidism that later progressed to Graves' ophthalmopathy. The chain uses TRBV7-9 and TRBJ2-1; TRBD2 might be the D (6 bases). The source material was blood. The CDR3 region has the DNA TGTGCCAGCAGCCCCCACGGGAGCTCCTACAATGAGCAGTTCTTC. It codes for CASSPHGSSYNEQFF.